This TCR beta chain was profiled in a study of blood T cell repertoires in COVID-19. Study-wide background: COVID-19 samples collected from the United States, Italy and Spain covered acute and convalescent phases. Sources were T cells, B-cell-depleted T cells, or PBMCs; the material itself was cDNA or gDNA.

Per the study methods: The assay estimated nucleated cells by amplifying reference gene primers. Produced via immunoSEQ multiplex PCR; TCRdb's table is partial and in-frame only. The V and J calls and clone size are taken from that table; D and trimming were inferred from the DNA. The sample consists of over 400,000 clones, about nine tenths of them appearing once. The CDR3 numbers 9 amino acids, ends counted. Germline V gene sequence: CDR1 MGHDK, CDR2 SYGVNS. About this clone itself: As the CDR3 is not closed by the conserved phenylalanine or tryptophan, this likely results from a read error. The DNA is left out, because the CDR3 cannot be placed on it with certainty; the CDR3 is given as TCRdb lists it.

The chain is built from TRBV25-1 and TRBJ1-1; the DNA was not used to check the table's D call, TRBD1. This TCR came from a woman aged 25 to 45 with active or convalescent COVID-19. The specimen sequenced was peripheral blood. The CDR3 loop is CASSVSGYL.